Listed below are T cell receptor beta chains from one sample, sequenced in a study of T cells in Graves' hyperthyroidism and ophthalmopathy. MiXCR, run by TCRdb on the multiplex PCR reads, gives a single entry per CDR3 protein. Of some 700,000 distinct CDR3 sequences in the sample, approximately 15% are singletons; the top ten hold roughly 16%. Input material: blood. The receptors stem from a man between 50 and 59 years old with Graves' hyperthyroidism. The CDR3 runs from the conserved cysteine through the conserved F or W. D genes are given only for firm matches. Some rows have no size entry. The others give once, few or many, or a class for an expanded clone.

j_gene,abundance,d_gene,v_gene,CDR3aa,CDR3nt
TRBJ2-6,many,-,TRBV19,CASSIVGPAGANVLTF,TGTGCCAGTAGTATAGTGGGGCCAGCAGGGGCCAACGTCCTGACTTTC
TRBJ2-7,many,TRBD2,TRBV28,CASSETSGRAHEQYF,TGTGCCAGCAGTGAGACTAGCGGGAGGGCCCACGAGCAGTACTTC
TRBJ1-1,many,-,TRBV7-9,CASSLALGAGGRNTEAFF,TGTGCCAGCAGCTTAGCGCTGGGGGCAGGAGGAAGGAACACTGAAGCTTTCTTT
TRBJ2-7,few,-,TRBV29-1,CSVELEGTKFGGYEQYF,TGCAGCGTTGAACTCGAGGGGACAAAATTTGGAGGCTACGAGCAGTACTTC
TRBJ2-5,few,-,TRBV30,CAWNPTGFGETQYF,TGTGCCTGGAATCCTACAGGGTTCGGGGAGACCCAGTACTTC
TRBJ2-7,-,-,TRBV5-1,CASSFGDGLYEQYF,TGCGCCAGCAGCTTTGGGGACGGGCTTTACGAGCAGTACTTC
TRBJ2-2,many,-,TRBV11-2,CASSSPQGGPTGELFF,TGTGCCAGCAGCTCCCCACAGGGAGGCCCCACCGGGGAGCTGTTTTTT
TRBJ2-1,many,-,TRBV11-3,CASSHQGKSNEQFF,TGTGCCAGCAGCCACCAGGGGAAGAGCAATGAGCAGTTCTTC
TRBJ1-2,many,-,TRBV20-1,CSAPSGSNYGYTF,TGCAGTGCTCCGAGTGGGTCTAACTATGGCTACACCTTC
TRBJ2-5,-,TRBD2,TRBV25-1,CASSEYSGVQETQYF,TGTGCCAGCAGTGAATATAGCGGGGTCCAAGAGACCCAGTACTTC
TRBJ1-5,-,TRBD1,TRBV19,CASSLLGQGDQPQHF,TGTGCCAGTAGTCTTCTCGGACAGGGAGATCAGCCCCAGCATTTT
TRBJ1-2,-,-,TRBV20-1,CSATRLSSYGYTF,TGCAGTGCTACTCGACTCAGCTCCTATGGCTACACCTTC
TRBJ1-1,-,TRBD1,TRBV7-2,CASSQAGTGVWNTEAFF,TGTGCCAGCAGTCAAGCCGGGACAGGGGTCTGGAACACTGAAGCTTTCTTT
TRBJ1-2,-,TRBD1,TRBV27,CASRGTGTLDYGYTF,TGTGCCAGCAGGGGGACAGGGACGTTAGATTATGGCTACACCTTC
TRBJ2-3,many,-,TRBV2,CASRRARVSTDTQYF,TGTGCCAGCAGACGGGCGAGGGTGAGCACAGATACGCAGTATTTT
TRBJ1-2,few,TRBD1,TRBV14,CASSQESRGYGYTF,TGTGCCAGCAGCCAAGAAAGCAGGGGGTATGGCTACACCTTC
TRBJ2-4,-,-,TRBV20-1,CSARRRDGKNIQYF,TGCAGTGCTAGAAGGAGAGATGGCAAAAACATTCAGTACTTC
TRBJ2-5,many,TRBD2,TRBV28,CASSIPGTTKETQYF,TGTGCCAGCAGTATACCCGGGACTACAAAAGAGACCCAGTACTTC
TRBJ2-1,many,TRBD2,TRBV12-3/TRBV12-4,CASTPPGLAGGEQFF,TGTGCCAGCACCCCTCCGGGACTAGCGGGAGGTGAGCAGTTCTTC
TRBJ1-1,few,-,TRBV6-1,CASSRGFMNTEAFF,TGTGCCAGCAGTCGCGGATTTATGAACACTGAAGCTTTCTTT
TRBJ2-5,few,-,TRBV7-2,CASSLEGAAQYF,TGTGCCAGCAGCTTAGAGGGAGCGGCCCAGTACTTC
TRBJ2-7,many,TRBD1,TRBV12-3/TRBV12-4,CASSLTGGGPHYEQYF,TGTGCCAGCAGTCTTACAGGGGGCGGACCTCACTACGAGCAGTACTTC
TRBJ2-5,once,-,TRBV7-9,CASSPGAGTETQYF,TGTGCCAGCAGCCCCGGGGCGGGTACGGAGACCCAGTACTTC
TRBJ1-1,many,-,TRBV7-2,CASSLGGGMNTEAFF,TGTGCCAGCAGCTTAGGCGGGGGGATGAACACTGAAGCTTTCTTT
TRBJ1-1,few,TRBD1,TRBV9,CASNTGEWNTEAFF,TGTGCCAGCAACACAGGGGAGTGGAACACTGAAGCTTTCTTT
TRBJ2-7,many,-,TRBV2,CASSDREVDYEQYF,TGTGCCAGCAGTGACAGGGAGGTAGACTACGAGCAGTACTTC
TRBJ1-1,-,TRBD1,TRBV5-1,CASSLGTGRPNTEAFF,TGCGCCAGCAGCCTCGGGACAGGCCGACCGAACACTGAAGCTTTCTTT
TRBJ2-7,many,TRBD1,TRBV20-1,CSASTTTGVAYEQYF,TGCAGTGCTAGTACAACGACAGGGGTTGCTTACGAGCAGTACTTC
TRBJ1-4,few,-,TRBV6-5,CASSYRGAPGGILFF,TGTGCCAGCAGTTACAGGGGGGCGCCGGGAGGTATACTGTTTTTT
TRBJ2-7,many,TRBD1,TRBV12-3/TRBV12-4,CASSSKGQGSYEQYF,TGTGCCAGCAGTTCAAAGGGACAGGGGTCCTACGAGCAGTACTTC
TRBJ2-3,-,TRBD1,TRBV6-1,CASSPGTGGATDTQYF,TGTGCCAGCAGTCCCGGGACAGGGGGGGCCACAGATACGCAGTATTTT
TRBJ2-1,once,-,TRBV6-5,CASSSRDGAYNEQFF,TGTGCCAGCAGTTCCCGGGACGGCGCCTACAATGAGCAGTTCTTC
TRBJ1-1,few,-,TRBV20-1,CSARRAGPGTEAFF,TGCAGTGCTAGACGCGCCGGTCCTGGGACTGAAGCTTTCTTT
TRBJ2-1,many,-,TRBV20-1,CSARDGRGSYNEQFF,TGCAGTGCTAGAGATGGGCGGGGCTCCTACAATGAGCAGTTCTTC
TRBJ1-5,many,TRBD1,TRBV6-2/TRBV6-3,CASGDRERDQPQHF,TGTGCCAGCGGGGACAGGGAGAGGGATCAGCCCCAGCATTTT
TRBJ2-1,many,TRBD1,TRBV28,CASNRHQGAPYNEQFF,TGTGCCAGCAACCGCCACCAGGGGGCCCCCTACAATGAGCAGTTCTTC
TRBJ2-2,few,-,TRBV27,CASSFRRLGGELFF,TGTGCCAGCAGTTTCAGACGTCTAGGCGGGGAGCTGTTTTTT
TRBJ2-1,few,-,TRBV6-1,CASRQGTGYNEQFF,TGTGCCAGCAGACAGGGTACTGGCTACAATGAGCAGTTCTTC
TRBJ2-3,many,TRBD2,TRBV11-2,CASSLGLAGIDTQYF,TGTGCCAGCAGCTTGGGACTAGCGGGAATAGATACGCAGTATTTT
TRBJ2-7,few,TRBD2,TRBV28,CASSKLAGDYEQYF,TGTGCCAGCAGTAAACTAGCGGGGGACTACGAGCAGTACTTC
TRBJ2-7,few,TRBD1,TRBV7-2,CASSPRRTGGFEQYF,TGTGCCAGCAGCCCTCGTAGGACAGGGGGTTTCGAGCAGTACTTC
TRBJ1-2,-,TRBD1,TRBV10-3,CAIRRDRGGFNYGYTF,TGTGCCATCAGGAGGGACAGGGGGGGGTTTAACTATGGCTACACCTTC
TRBJ1-2,many,TRBD1,TRBV12-5,CASGRSGTGITGYTF,TGTGCTAGTGGGCGTTCCGGGACAGGAATTACGGGCTACACCTTC
TRBJ2-3,-,-,TRBV20-1,CSARASPTDTQYF,TGCAGTGCTCGCGCAAGTCCCACAGATACGCAGTATTTT
TRBJ1-2,many,-,TRBV13,CASSPGSYGYTF,TGTGCCAGCTCTCCAGGAAGCTATGGCTACACCTTC
TRBJ1-5,-,-,TRBV12-3/TRBV12-4,CASSLEGAVRQPQHF,TGTGCCAGCAGTTTGGAAGGGGCGGTTCGGCAGCCCCAGCATTTT
TRBJ1-3,many,-,TRBV28,CASSPPAQNGNTIYF,TGTGCCAGCAGTCCCCCGGCGCAAAATGGAAACACCATATATTTT
TRBJ1-1,-,-,TRBV6-1,CASRQVKTENTEAFF,TGTGCCAGCAGACAAGTAAAGACGGAGAACACTGAAGCTTTCTTT
TRBJ2-1,many,-,TRBV12-3/TRBV12-4,CASSQLLFQGQQFF,TGTGCCAGCAGCCAACTCCTCTTCCAGGGTCAGCAGTTCTTC
TRBJ1-3,-,-,TRBV10-3,CAISDRGDGNTIYF,TGTGCCATCAGTGATCGGGGAGATGGAAACACCATATATTTT
TRBJ2-7,many,-,TRBV29-1,CSVEDHGGLDEQYF,TGCAGCGTTGAAGATCATGGGGGCCTGGACGAGCAGTACTTC
TRBJ2-3,many,-,TRBV6-2/TRBV6-3,CASSYPRGAETDTQYF,TGTGCCAGCAGTTACCCGAGGGGCGCCGAGACAGATACGCAGTATTTT